A selection of T cell receptor beta chains follows, all from one sample in a study of T-cell reconstitution after alpha-beta-depleted transplantation in children. One entry per CDR3 protein, called by TCRdb with MiXCR from the PCR reads. This sample has about 540,000 distinct CDR3 sequences, with about a quarter found just once. The sample in question was PBMCs, obtained before TCRalphabeta/CD19-depleted stem cell transplant. These receptors were taken from a boy younger than two with Wiskott-Aldrich syndrome, due to receive a stem cell transplant. Both conserved end residues are part of each CDR3. The D gene is left open where the match is weak. The size entry is marked missing in some rows and otherwise reads once, few, many or a size class.

>once|TRBV29-1|.|TRBJ1-1
CSVVPTGLGTTEAFF
TGCAGCGTTGTTCCCACAGGATTGGGGACCACTGAAGCTTTCTTT
>.|TRBV20-1|TRBD2|TRBJ2-7
CSARRGLAHEQYF
TGCAGTGCTAGGCGGGGACTAGCCCACGAGCAGTACTTC
>.|TRBV5-1|.|TRBJ1-2
CASRILGRSGYTF
TGCGCCAGCAGGATCCTGGGTCGAAGTGGCTACACCTTC
>few|TRBV20-1|.|TRBJ1-5
CSAQGNNQPQHF
TGCAGCGCCCAAGGGAACAATCAGCCCCAGCATTTT
>.|TRBV12-3/TRBV12-4|.|TRBJ2-1
CASSPVHNEQFF
TGTGCCAGCAGTCCGGTCCACAATGAGCAGTTCTTC
>.|TRBV20-1|TRBD2|TRBJ2-7
CSAILAGGSYEQYF
TGCAGTGCAATTCTAGCGGGAGGCTCCTACGAGCAGTACTTC
>.|TRBV20-1|.|TRBJ2-1
CSATARDGYNEQFF
TGCAGTGCTACAGCGCGGGATGGCTACAATGAGCAGTTCTTC
>few|TRBV5-1|.|TRBJ2-3
CASSVGSITDTQYF
TGCGCCAGCAGCGTGGGCTCGATCACAGATACGCAGTATTTT
>few|TRBV5-1|TRBD1|TRBJ2-7
CASSASGQGMEEQYF
TGCGCCAGCAGCGCCTCAGGACAGGGTATGGAGGAGCAGTACTTC
>.|TRBV7-9|.|TRBJ2-2
CASSPFTGELFF
TGTGCCAGCAGCCCCTTTACCGGGGAGCTGTTTTTT
>many|TRBV3-1|.|TRBJ2-3
CASSHSTDTQYF
TGTGCCAGCAGTCATTCCACAGATACGCAGTATTTT
>.|TRBV10-3|.|TRBJ2-1
CAISEGRDNEQFF
TGTGCCATCAGTGAGGGTAGGGACAATGAGCAGTTCTTC
>.|TRBV20-1|.|TRBJ2-3
CSARKDSTFRGFSDTQYF
TGCAGTGCTCGAAAAGACTCTACGTTTCGAGGGTTCTCAGATACGCAGTATTTT
>few|TRBV4-1|.|TRBJ1-2
CASSQPFPGQLYGYTF
TGCGCCAGCAGCCAACCGTTCCCTGGACAGCTTTATGGCTACACCTTC
>.|TRBV5-5|TRBD1|TRBJ2-7
CASSRATGHYEQYF
TGTGCCAGCAGTCGAGCGACAGGGCACTACGAGCAGTACTTC
>few|TRBV12-3/TRBV12-4|.|TRBJ2-1
CASSSDKYYNEQFF
TGTGCCAGCAGTTCAGACAAGTACTACAATGAGCAGTTCTTC
>few|TRBV20-1|.|TRBJ2-1
CRGLSGGAYNEQFF
TGCAGGGGACTCAGCGGCGGGGCCTACAATGAGCAGTTCTTC
>few|TRBV7-9|.|TRBJ1-1
CASSRPDRGTEAFF
TGTGCCAGCAGCAGACCGGATCGGGGGACTGAAGCTTTCTTT
>few|TRBV20-1|.|TRBJ2-5
CSVFPPTRRVVETQYF
TGCAGTGTTTTCCCGCCTACTCGGCGGGTGGTGGAGACCCAGTACTTC
>.|TRBV20-1|.|TRBJ1-1
CSASRRGGLVGTEAFF
TGCAGTGCTTCTCGTAGGGGGGGGCTGGTTGGCACTGAAGCTTTCTTT
>few|TRBV20-1|TRBD1|TRBJ2-2
CSATGTGGTGELFF
TGCAGTGCCACCGGGACAGGGGGGACCGGGGAGCTGTTTTTT
>.|TRBV28|TRBD2|TRBJ2-1
CASTPGLVNDQFF
TGTGCCAGCACGCCGGGACTAGTAAATGATCAGTTCTTC
>.|TRBV5-1|TRBD1|TRBJ2-1
CASSSGTGRDNEQFF
TGCGCCAGCAGCTCCGGGACAGGCAGAGACAATGAGCAGTTCTTC
>.|TRBV7-2|.|TRBJ2-7
CASSPGTPNKEQYF
TGTGCCAGCAGCCCTGGGACACCTAACAAAGAGCAGTACTTC
>.|TRBV21-1|.|TRBJ2-1
CASSGQGVIGHHEQFF
TGTGCCAGCAGCGGACAGGGCGTGATCGGCCACCATGAGCAGTTCTTC
>.|TRBV6-1|TRBD2|TRBJ2-3
CASSLPGLAGEPDTQYF
TGTGCCAGCAGTCTCCCTGGACTAGCGGGTGAGCCAGATACGCAGTATTTT
>.|TRBV28|TRBD1|TRBJ1-6
CASRPGTAYNSPLHF
TGTGCCAGCAGGCCCGGGACAGCCTATAATTCACCCCTCCACTTT